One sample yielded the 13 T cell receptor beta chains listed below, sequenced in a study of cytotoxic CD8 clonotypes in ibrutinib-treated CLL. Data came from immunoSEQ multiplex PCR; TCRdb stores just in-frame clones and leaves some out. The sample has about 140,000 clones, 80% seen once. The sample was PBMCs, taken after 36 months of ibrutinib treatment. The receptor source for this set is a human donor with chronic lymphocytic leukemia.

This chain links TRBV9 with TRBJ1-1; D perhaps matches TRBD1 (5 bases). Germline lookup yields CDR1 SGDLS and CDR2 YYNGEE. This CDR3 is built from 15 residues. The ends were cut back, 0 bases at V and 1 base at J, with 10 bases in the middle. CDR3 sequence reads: CASSVESQGNTEAFF. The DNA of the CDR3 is TGTGCCAGCAGCGTAGAAAGCCAGGGGAACACTGAAGCTTTCTTT.

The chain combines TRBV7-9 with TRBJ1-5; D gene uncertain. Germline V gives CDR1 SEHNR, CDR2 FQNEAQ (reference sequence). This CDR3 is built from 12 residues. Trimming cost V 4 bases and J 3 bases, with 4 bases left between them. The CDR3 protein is CASSYFNQPQHF. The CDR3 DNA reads TGTGCCAGCAGCTACTTCAATCAGCCCCAGCATTTT.

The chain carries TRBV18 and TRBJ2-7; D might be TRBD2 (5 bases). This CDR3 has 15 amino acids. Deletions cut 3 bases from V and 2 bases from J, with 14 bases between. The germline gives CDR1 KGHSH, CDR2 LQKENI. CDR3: CASSPRDGRAYEQYF. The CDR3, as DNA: TGTGCCAGCTCACCCCGGGATGGCAGAGCCTACGAGCAGTACTTC.

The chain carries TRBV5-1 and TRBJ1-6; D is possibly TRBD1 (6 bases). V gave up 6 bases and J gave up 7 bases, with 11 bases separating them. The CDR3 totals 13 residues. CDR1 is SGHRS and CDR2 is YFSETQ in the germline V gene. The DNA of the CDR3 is TGCGCCAGCACAGACAGGATCAATTCACCCCTCCACTTT. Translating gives CASTDRINSPLHF.

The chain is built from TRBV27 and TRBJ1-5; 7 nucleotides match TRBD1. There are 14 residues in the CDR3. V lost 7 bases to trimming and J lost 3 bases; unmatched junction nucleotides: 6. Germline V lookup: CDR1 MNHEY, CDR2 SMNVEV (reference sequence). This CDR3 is CASTDGTVNQPQHF. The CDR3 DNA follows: TGTGCCAGCACGGACGGGACAGTCAATCAGCCCCAGCATTTT.

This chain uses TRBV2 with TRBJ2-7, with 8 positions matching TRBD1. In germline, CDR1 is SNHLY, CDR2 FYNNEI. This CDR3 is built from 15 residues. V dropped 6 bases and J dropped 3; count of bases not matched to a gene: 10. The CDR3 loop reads CASRTDRGLNYEQYF. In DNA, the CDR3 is TGTGCCAGCAGAACCGACAGGGGCCTAAACTACGAGCAGTACTTC.

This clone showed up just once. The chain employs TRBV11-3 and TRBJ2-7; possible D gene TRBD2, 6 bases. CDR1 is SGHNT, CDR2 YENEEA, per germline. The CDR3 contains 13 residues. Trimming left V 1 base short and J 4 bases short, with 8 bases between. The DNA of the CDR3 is TGTGCCAGCAGCTTAGGGAGGGCTTACGAGCAGTACTTC. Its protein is CASSLGRAYEQYF.

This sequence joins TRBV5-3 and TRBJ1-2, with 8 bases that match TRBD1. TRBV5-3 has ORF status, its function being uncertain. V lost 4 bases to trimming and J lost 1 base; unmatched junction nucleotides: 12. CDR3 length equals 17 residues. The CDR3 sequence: CARSAPRQGTLNYGYTF. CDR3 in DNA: TGTGCCAGAAGCGCGCCAAGACAGGGGACGCTTAACTATGGCTACACCTTC.

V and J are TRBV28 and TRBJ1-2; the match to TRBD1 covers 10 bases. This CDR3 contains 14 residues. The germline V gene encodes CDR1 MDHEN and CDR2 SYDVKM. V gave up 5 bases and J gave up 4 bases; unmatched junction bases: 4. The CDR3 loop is CASSPGDRGYGYTF. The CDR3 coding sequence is TGTGCCAGCAGTCCGGGGGACAGGGGCTATGGCTACACCTTC.

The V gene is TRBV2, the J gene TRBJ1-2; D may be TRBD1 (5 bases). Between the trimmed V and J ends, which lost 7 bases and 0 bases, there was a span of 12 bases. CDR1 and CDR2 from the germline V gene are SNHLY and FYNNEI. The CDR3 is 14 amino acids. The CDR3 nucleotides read TGTGCCAGCATCTTGGACACATCTAACTATGGCTACACCTTC. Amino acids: CASILDTSNYGYTF.

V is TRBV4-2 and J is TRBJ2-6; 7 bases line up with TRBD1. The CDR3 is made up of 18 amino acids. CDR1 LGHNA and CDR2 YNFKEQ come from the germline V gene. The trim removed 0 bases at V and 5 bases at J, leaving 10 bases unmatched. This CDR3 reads CASSQERGQALRANVLTF. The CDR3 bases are TGTGCCAGCAGCCAAGAAAGGGGGCAGGCCCTCCGGGCCAACGTCCTGACTTTC.

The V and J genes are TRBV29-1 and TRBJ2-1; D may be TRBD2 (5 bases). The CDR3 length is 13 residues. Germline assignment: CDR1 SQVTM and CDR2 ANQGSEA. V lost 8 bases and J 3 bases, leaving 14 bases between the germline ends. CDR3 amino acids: CSPLREYYNEQFF. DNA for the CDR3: TGCAGCCCCCTGAGGGAGTACTACAATGAGCAGTTCTTC.

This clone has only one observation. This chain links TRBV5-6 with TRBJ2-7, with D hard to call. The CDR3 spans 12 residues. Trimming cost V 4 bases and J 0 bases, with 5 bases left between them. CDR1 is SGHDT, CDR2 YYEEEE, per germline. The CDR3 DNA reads TGTGCCAGCAGCCCGAGCTCCTACGAGCAGTACTTC. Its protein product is CASSPSSYEQYF. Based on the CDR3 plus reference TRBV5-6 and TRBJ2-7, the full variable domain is DAGVTQSPTHLIKTRGQQVTLRCSPKSGHDTVSWYQQALGQGPQFIFQYYEEEERQRGNFPDRFSGHQFPNYSSELNVNALLLGDSALYLCASSPSSYEQYFGPGTRLTVT.